This TCR beta chain came from a study of T-cell reconstitution after alpha-beta-depleted transplantation in children (dated by TCRdb to the mid-2010s). With regard to the full study: T-cell immune reconstitution after TCRalphabeta/CD19-depleted allogeneic hematopoietic cell transplantation in children was quantitatively tracked in the study by means of TCR repertoire profiling.

Comments on this clonotype: The antigen this receptor binds is unknown. Nothing much larger sits one base from this clone, and base qualities are not available.

Library preparation was by PCR. Sequencing instrument: Illumina HiSeq 2500. Molecular barcoding was employed in the preparation of TCR libraries, with unique molecular identifiers being used to normalize TCRbeta repertoire quantification. TCRdb's own reprocessing of the public reads used fastp at Q25 and MiXCR and kept productive beta chains. Records with the same CDR3 protein are collapsed into one entry carrying the most frequent genes and DNA. Counted in this sample were about 400,000 distinct CDR3 sequences; around 20% of them appeared once. The ten largest clones add up to approximately 3.8% of the sample. This specimen was PBMCs from the stem cell graft donor, taken from the stem cell graft. This sequence was found in a human donor who donated a stem cell graft to a child with acute myeloid leukemia.

The base sequence is TGTGCCAGCGCGGGATGGCGGGGAAACAATGAGCAGTTCTTC. The encoded protein is CASAGWRGNNEQFF. Rearrangement joined TRBV27 to TRBJ2-1; D gene: possibly TRBD2, on 6 matching bases. CDR1 and CDR2, looked up from the germline V gene (reference sequence), are MNHEY and SMNVEV. The CDR3 spans 14 residues, from the cysteine through the phenylalanine. Only CDR3 DNA is held: 42 bases, read in frame from base 1. V is pared back by 8 bases and J by 5 bases, with 16 bases lying between the germline termini.